One and the same sample provided the 23 T cell receptor beta chains below, sequenced in a study of OX40 agonist ivuxolimab in advanced cancers. Assay: immunoSEQ multiplex PCR; the TCRdb copy retains only in-frame clones and omits some. The sample carries under 70,000 clones, just over 85% recorded once. Material: CD4+ or CD8+ T cells sorted from blood, obtained in a trial of the OX40 agonist ivuxolimab. The receptors were gathered from an adult with an advanced solid tumor such as melanoma, head and neck, liver or kidney cancer.

V is TRBV4-3 and J is TRBJ1-1; D possibly corresponds to TRBD1 (5 bases). The V end was cut by 3 bases, the J end by 7 bases, with 12 bases between. This CDR3 is built from 13 residues. In germline, CDR1 is LGHNA, CDR2 YSLEER. The chain's CDR3 is CASSQELGHEAFF. The CDR3 DNA sequence: TGCGCCAGCAGCCAGGAACTGGGGCATGAAGCTTTCTTT.

The chain is built from TRBV5-1 and TRBJ2-7, with D possibly being TRBD1 (7 bases). The V gene's germline CDR1 is SGHRS and CDR2 YFSETQ. The CDR3 is 14 amino acids. The V gene lost 7 bases and the J gene lost 4 bases, with 18 bases spanning the gap. The DNA for the CDR3 is TGCGCCAGCTGCGCCAGGGGGGCAGGTTACGAGCAGTACTTC. Translated, it gives CASCARGAGYEQYF.

This clone has more than one count but fewer than ten. This chain joins TRBV12-5 and TRBJ1-3; no definite D call. The CDR3 consists of 19 residues. The germline gives CDR1 LGHNT, CDR2 FRNRAP. Trimming removed 0 bases from V and 0 bases from J, with 18 bases in between. CDR3 nucleotides: TGTGCTAGTGGTTTGGTATTTAACGGGCGCCTGTCCTCTGGAAACACCATATATTTT. It yields the protein CASGLVFNGRLSSGNTIYF.

The V and J genes are TRBV28 and TRBJ1-2; TRBD1 might be the D (5 bases). This CDR3 spans 14 amino acids. Germline V gene data show CDR1 as MDHEN and CDR2 as SYDVKM. Trimming cost V 2 bases and J 0 bases, with 7 bases left between them. Here the CDR3 DNA reads TGTGCCAGCAGTTTAAGGGGACCTAACTATGGCTACACCTTC. Its protein is CASSLRGPNYGYTF.

This rearrangement joins TRBV19 to TRBJ2-3; no clear D gene. V lost 0 bases and J 3 bases, leaving 4 bases between the germline ends. The CDR3 consists of 13 residues. Per the germline V gene, CDR1 is LNHDA and CDR2 is SQIVND (reference sequence). The CDR3 reads CASSIDLTDTQYF. The DNA of the CDR3 is TGTGCCAGTAGTATAGATCTAACAGATACGCAGTATTTT.

The CDR3 coding sequence is TGTGCCAGCAGTTCAACCCGGCAGACTCGTGGCTACACCTTC. This sequence encodes CASSSTRQTRGYTF. The J gene is TRBJ1-2, the V gene TRBV6-1; D remains unclear. In germline, CDR1 is MNHNS, CDR2 SASEGT. This CDR3 comprises 14 residues. V was pared by 5 bases and J by 7 bases, with 17 bases between.

The genes are TRBV2 and TRBJ1-4, with D possibly matching TRBD1 (5 bases). This CDR3 has 14 residues. Germline V gives CDR1 SNHLY, CDR2 FYNNEI. V gave up 6 bases and J gave up 5 bases, with 13 bases separating them. In nucleotides, the CDR3 is TGTGCCAGCAGGACGGGACTTGGAAATGAAAAACTGTTTTTT. Its protein is CASRTGLGNEKLFF.

This chain joins TRBV5-1 and TRBJ2-3; D remains ambiguous. The CDR3 is 14 amino acids. Germline assignment: CDR1 SGHRS and CDR2 YFSETQ. Trimming removed 2 bases from V and 6 bases from J, with 13 bases in between. In DNA, the CDR3 is TGCGCCAGCAGCTTCCAGGAAGGAGAGGATACGCAGTATTTT. Residues: CASSFQEGEDTQYF.

The chain employs TRBV9 and TRBJ1-5; D remains ambiguous. V lost 3 bases to trimming and J lost 10 bases, with 14 bases between them. The CDR3 length is 13 residues. CDR1 is SGDLS and CDR2 is YYNGEE in the germline V gene. In nucleotides, the CDR3 is TGTGCCAGCAGCGCACTCTCGGATTCTCCCCAGCATTTT. Its protein product is CASSALSDSPQHF.

Only one count was recorded for this clone. The rearrangement joins TRBV7-2 to TRBJ1-2; maybe TRBD1 (5 bases). Trimming stripped 5 bases from V and 8 bases from J, with 21 bases between. The CDR3 length is 15 residues. Germline values: CDR1 SGHTA, CDR2 FQGNSA. The CDR3 region is CASSPVSSEGLGYTF. The CDR3 nucleotides are TGTGCCAGCAGCCCCGTTAGTTCCGAGGGGTTGGGCTACACCTTC.

The rearrangement uses TRBV7-2 and TRBJ1-5; weak D call: TRBD1 (5 bases). The CDR3 runs 16 residues. The germline CDR1 and CDR2 sequences are SGHTA and FQGNSA. Trimming shortened V by 1 base and J by 5 bases, and 15 bases separated the two germline ends. The CDR3 sequence is CASSLEGRGTHQPQHF. In DNA, the CDR3 is TGTGCCAGCAGCTTAGAAGGGAGGGGTACGCATCAGCCCCAGCATTTT.

This chain joins TRBV28 and TRBJ1-5, with a weak D call TRBD1 (6 bases). The CDR3 contains 15 residues. Trimming shortened V by 3 bases and J by 1 base, and 10 bases separated the two germline ends. The germline V gene has CDR1 MDHEN and CDR2 SYDVKM. Here the CDR3 DNA reads TGTGCCAGCAGTTTTTCAGGGGCAAGCAATCAGCCCCAGCATTTT. It codes for CASSFSGASNQPQHF.

The V call is TRBV18, the J call TRBJ2-5; the D is unclear. Trimming left V 2 bases short and J 4 bases short, with 5 bases between. Germline CDR1 KGHSH, CDR2 LQKENI. CDR3 length: 12 amino acids. CDR3 loop: CASSPYRETQYF. In nucleotides, the CDR3 is TGTGCCAGCTCACCATACAGAGAGACCCAGTACTTC.

CDR3 residues: CASSGKGGLVTEAFF. CDR3 bases: TGTGCCAGCAGCGGGAAGGGGGGGCTGGTTACTGAAGCTTTCTTT. This chain connects TRBV9 to TRBJ1-1; D might be TRBD1 (6 bases). The germline CDR1 and CDR2 sequences are SGDLS and YYNGEE. CDR3 size: 15 residues. Trimming removed 3 bases from V and 5 bases from J, with 17 bases in between.

The chain is built from TRBV5-1 and TRBJ1-3; unclear D gene. The germline CDR1 and CDR2 sequences are SGHRS and YFSETQ. The CDR3 has 15 residues. The V end lost 6 bases, the J end lost 1 base, and 14 bases lay between the germline ends. CDR3 in DNA: TGCGCCAGCACCCCGGACCCAGATTCTGGAAACACCATATATTTT. It yields the protein CASTPDPDSGNTIYF.

A single count supports this clone. The CDR3 spells CASSPGSTGLNEKLFF. The CDR3 nucleotides read TGTGCCAGCAGCCCCGGATCGACAGGGCTTAATGAAAAACTGTTTTTT. The genes are TRBV5-6 and TRBJ1-4, with TRBD1 identical over 7 bases. This CDR3 has 16 amino acids. The germline CDR1 and CDR2 sequences are SGHDT and YYEEEE. The V segment lost 4 bases and the J segment 4 bases; nucleotides outside the gene matches: 10.

The chain recombines TRBV5-5 with TRBJ2-1; the D gene is possibly TRBD1 (5 bases). This CDR3 spans 14 amino acids. Trimming took off 2 bases at V and 4 bases at J, with 10 bases between the two ends. Germline V gives CDR1 SGHKS, CDR2 YYEKEE (reference sequence). The CDR3 DNA is TGTGCCAGCAGCTTCGCTCGGACATACAATGAGCAGTTCTTC. It is translated as CASSFARTYNEQFF. The full variable domain, its missing parts supplied by reference TRBV5-5 and TRBJ2-1, is DAGVTQSPTHLIKTRGQQVTLRCSPISGHKSVSWYQQVLGQGPQFIFQYYEKEERGRGNFPDRFSARQFPNYSSELNVNALLLGDSALYLCASSFARTYNEQFFGPGTRLTVL.

The chain uses TRBV7-9 and TRBJ2-1; 8 nucleotides agree with TRBD2. V was clipped by 3 bases and J by 4 bases; unmatched bases: 5. Germline values: CDR1 SEHNR, CDR2 FQNEAQ (reference sequence). This CDR3 region has 15 residues. The CDR3: CASSFERGGYNEQFF. CDR3 in DNA: TGTGCCAGCAGCTTCGAACGGGGGGGTTACAATGAGCAGTTCTTC.

The J gene is TRBJ2-3, the V gene TRBV7-2; D gene ambiguous. Trimming removed 2 bases from V and 1 base from J, with 7 bases in between. Germline CDR1 is SGHTA and CDR2 is FQGNSA. CDR3 size: 14 residues. CDR3: CASSLTVGTDTQYF. The CDR3 nucleotides read TGTGCCAGCAGCTTAACGGTGGGCACAGATACGCAGTATTTT.

The DNA of the CDR3 is TGTGCCAGCAGCGTAGGTATCTGGGAGGATGAGCAGTTCTTC. Translated, it gives CASSVGIWEDEQFF. The rearrangement uses TRBV9 and TRBJ2-1; the D gene is possibly TRBD2 (6 bases). This CDR3 is built from 14 residues. Germline V gene data show CDR1 as SGDLS and CDR2 as YYNGEE. V shed 0 bases and J shed 8 bases, with 12 bases lying between them.

The gene calls are TRBV4-2 and TRBJ2-5; perhaps TRBD2 as D (7 bases). Trimming cost V 1 base and J 5 bases, with 14 bases left between them. Germline CDR1 is LGHNA and CDR2 is YNFKEQ. CDR3 length: 15 residues. DNA for the CDR3: TGTGCCAGCAGCCAAGCGGGGGGCCTCTGGGAGACCCAGTACTTC. It yields the protein CASSQAGGLWETQYF.

V usage is TRBV27 and J usage is TRBJ1-1; 7 bases are a match to TRBD1. The ends lost 6 bases at V and 0 bases at J; junction bases unmatched: 4. The germline V gene has CDR1 MNHEY and CDR2 SMNVEV (reference sequence). This CDR3 is built from 14 residues. In DNA form, the CDR3 reads TGTGCCAGCAGCTTTAGGGGGCTGAACACTGAAGCTTTCTTT. This codes for CASSFRGLNTEAFF.

The chain carries TRBV7-4 and TRBJ2-3, with D unresolved. Germline loops: CDR1 SGHVT, CDR2 SQSDAQ. Trimming removed 4 bases at V and 3 bases at J, with 11 bases between. There are 14 residues in the CDR3. In nucleotides, the CDR3 is TGTGCCAGCAGCTCTTCTCTAGGAACAGATACGCAGTATTTT. Its protein product is CASSSSLGTDTQYF.